This T cell receptor beta chain was obtained from a study of T cells in Graves' hyperthyroidism and ophthalmopathy. Study-wide results and caveats: Ophthalmopathy, which appeared later, was predicted by the model a median about 6.8 months before onset. Separation of ophthalmopathy from stable hyperthyroidism was achieved by a 13 V-J model.

The CDR3 regions of TCR beta were amplified from RNA transcripts. The HTBI primer set was used in a first-round RT-PCR of the TCR CDR3. MiXCR, applied by TCRdb to the multiplex PCR reads, yields one record per CDR3 protein. The table includes about 47,000 distinct CDR3 sequences, approximately 50% detected once. This clonotype appeared many times. No antigen is known for it. V lost 4 bases and J lost 4, with 17 bases in between. The CDR3 runs 14 residues. The germline V gene encodes CDR1 SQVTM and CDR2 ANQGSEA. Hyperthyroidism had been newly diagnosed in patients aged 18 to 65, and its duration was under 2 months. Lactation, pregnancy, other autoimmune disease or uncontrolled infection led to exclusion of patients.

This chain joins TRBV29-1 and TRBJ2-7; D is undetermined. Sequencing input: peripheral blood or thyroid tissue (not recorded which). The source is a man younger than 30 with Graves' hyperthyroidism. This chain's CDR3 is CSVVQSIGPYEQYF. In DNA, the CDR3 is TGCAGCGTTGTACAGTCAATCGGCCCTTACGAGCAGTACTTC.